The sample holds one count of the clone carrying this T cell receptor beta chain. Its antigen is not identified. These data originate in a study of T cell responses to AZD1222 COVID-19 vaccine. Whole-study results and caveats: All repertoire sampling was performed exclusively after the peak T cell response. Breadth and depth of Spike-specific TCRs rose after two AZD1222 doses.

TCRdb's copy holds only in-frame clones and misses some; the assay was immunoSEQ multiplex PCR. The table lists roughly 120,000 clones, more than 75% of them singletons. V was shortened by 1 base and J by 3 bases, with 10 bases between the two germline ends. Germline V gives CDR1 LGHDT, CDR2 YNNKEL (reference sequence). The CDR3 contains 16 residues. The origin of this receptor is an adult who received the AZD1222 COVID-19 vaccine. The specimen was peripheral blood, collected 28 days after the second AZD1222 dose. The rearrangement joins TRBV3-1 (or the pseudogene TRBV3-2) to TRBJ1-6, with a tentative D call TRBD1 (6 bases). CDR3: CASSQGDISYNSPLHF. Written as DNA, the CDR3 is TGTGCCAGCAGCCAAGGGGACATCAGCTATAATTCACCCCTCCACTTT.